What follows describes a single T cell receptor (beta chain). The target antigen is unknown. The study ran its PCR with 60 Vbeta and 13 Jbeta primers. Here immunoSEQ multiplex PCR was the method, and the copy in TCRdb shows in-frame clones only, minus some. The sample yields roughly 43,000 clones, 64% seen once. The source of the sample is a study of cytomegalovirus exposure and HLA in healthy donors. Study as a whole: Earlier sequencing of 150 million to 200 million T cells yielded roughly 100 million unique TCR beta sequences.

The junction had 8 bases not matched to a gene; V was cut back by 5 bases and J by 5 bases. The CDR3 has 14 residues. CDR1 and CDR2 (germline): SGHRS, YFSETQ. Overall study findings and caveats: CMV serostatus was the only immune exposure information that was available.

Sequencing input: PBMCs. This sequence was found in a human donor in good health. The gene calls are TRBV5-1 and TRBJ1-1, with TRBD1 matching 8 bases. CDR3 bases: TGCGCCAGCAGGGCAGGGGGCCGGGTAACTGAAGCTTTCTTT. As protein: CASRAGGRVTEAFF.